The entry below describes one T cell receptor beta chain. The CDR3 contains 12 residues. Trimming stripped 5 bases from V and 12 bases from J, with 14 bases between. This entry belongs to a study of blood T cell repertoires in COVID-19. Study at large: There were acute and convalescent COVID-19 samples, and they came from the United States, Italy and Spain. T cells, B-cell-depleted T cells, or PBMCs supplied cDNA or gDNA.

Per the original methods: Nucleated cell number was recorded as an estimate derived from reference gene primer amplification. The repertoire was sequenced with immunoSEQ multiplex PCR; TCRdb's copy has only in-frame clones and lacks some. The DNA gave D and trimming, while V, J and clone size come from that table. The sample has under 95,000 clones; roughly 89% are singletons. Sequencing used peripheral blood. This sequence was found in a woman between 45 and 60 years old with acute or convalescent COVID-19. The chain couples TRBV12-3 or TRBV12-4 to TRBJ2-1; TRBD1 might be the D (6 bases). The CDR3 reads CASSGLRGTQFF. The CDR3 nucleotides read TGTGCCAGCAGTGGGCTGAGGGGGACGCAGTTCTTC.